Listed below are T cell receptor beta chains from one sample, sequenced in a study of glioma-infiltrating T cells. Using its own MiXCR run on the multiplex PCR reads, TCRdb lists one record per CDR3 protein. The repertoire holds 300,000 to 400,000 distinct CDR3 sequences, with roughly two fifths as singletons. The sample comprised glioma tissue, nonneoplastic brain tissue, or PBMCs (not recorded which). The receptors here all came from a human donor with low-grade glioma or glioblastoma, undergoing nonglioma brain surgery, or in good health (not recorded which). Both conserved end residues are part of each CDR3. D genes are given only for firm matches. Not every row has a clone size; where given, it reads once, few, many or a size class.

TRBV7-9	TRBJ2-1	TRBD2	few	TGTGCCAGCAGCCCAGGACTAGCCCTTGAGCAGTTCTTC	CASSPGLALEQFF
TRBV28	TRBJ2-7	NA	NA	TGTGCCAGCAGGCAACAGGGCAGCTCCTACGAGCAGTACTTC	CASRQQGSSYEQYF
TRBV20-1	TRBJ2-7	NA	few	TGCAGTGCTAGAGTTTTTAGAACAGGAGGTTTAACCTACGAGCAGTACTTC	CSARVFRTGGLTYEQYF
TRBV6-2/TRBV6-3	TRBJ1-5	NA	many	TGTGCCAGCAGTTGGACCTGGCGTAATCAGCCCCAGCATTTT	CASSWTWRNQPQHF
TRBV20-1	TRBJ2-1	NA	few	TGCAGTGGTTTACCAACGACTTACAATGAGCAGTTCTTC	CSGLPTTYNEQFF
TRBV28	TRBJ2-1	NA	NA	TGTGCCAGCAGGCCGGGCCAAAGCTGGGGTGAGCAGTTCTTC	CASRPGQSWGEQFF
TRBV7-3	TRBJ2-1	NA	NA	TGTGCCAGCAGCTTAGACGGGGGTGAGCAGTTCTTC	CASSLDGGEQFF
TRBV6-5	TRBJ1-1	NA	many	TGTGCCAGCAGTTACCTCAGGAGGAGGTTCACTGAAGCTTTCTTT	CASSYLRRRFTEAFF
TRBV15	TRBJ1-2	NA	many	TGTGCCACCAGCAGAGATTTGGGGTTTAGGCGGGGCTACACCTTC	CATSRDLGFRRGYTF
TRBV20-1	TRBJ2-5	TRBD2	once	TGCAGTGCTAGAGAACTAGCGGGAGGGCCGCGCTTCGGGGGAGAGACCCAGTACTTC	CSARELAGGPRFGGETQYF
TRBV7-3	TRBJ2-3	NA	NA	TGTGCCAGCAGCTCCCCGCCCGATACGCAGTATTTT	CASSSPPDTQYF
TRBV28	TRBJ1-5	NA	NA	TGTGCCAGCAGTTTATTTCCCGGGACTAGCAATCAGCCCCAGCATTTT	CASSLFPGTSNQPQHF
TRBV10-3	TRBJ1-2	TRBD1	few	TGTGCCATCAGTGACCGGACAGGGGGGAAATTTAACTATGGCTACACCTTC	CAISDRTGGKFNYGYTF
TRBV28	TRBJ1-2	NA	few	TGTGCCAGCAGTTTCGGAAGACATGGCTATGGCTACACCTTC	CASSFGRHGYGYTF
TRBV28	TRBJ1-2	NA	NA	TGTGCCAGCAGCCTCCCGCAGGGCTACTATGGCTACACCTTC	CASSLPQGYYGYTF
TRBV28	TRBJ2-6	NA	NA	TGTGCCAGCAGGCGAACGTTCTCTGGGGCCAACGTCCTGACTTTC	CASRRTFSGANVLTF
TRBV6-1	TRBJ2-2	NA	NA	TGTGCCAGCAGGGGGGTGGGCACCGGGGAGCTGTTTTTT	CASRGVGTGELFF
TRBV11-1	TRBJ2-7	NA	NA	TGTGCCAGCAGCTTAGGTTTCTACAGGAGCCCCTACGAGCAGTACTTC	CASSLGFYRSPYEQYF
TRBV7-9	TRBJ1-3	TRBD1	few	TGTGCCAGCAGCCAAAACAGGGGGCCGTCTGGAAACACCATATATTTT	CASSQNRGPSGNTIYF
TRBV7-2	TRBJ2-7	TRBD1	few	TGTGCCAGCAGCGACCGGGACAGGAGCTCCTACGAGCAGTACTTC	CASSDRDRSSYEQYF
TRBV5-6	TRBJ2-1	NA	NA	TGTGCCAGCAGCTTGTTGGTACAGCCCCATGAGCAGTTCTTC	CASSLLVQPHEQFF
TRBV19	TRBJ1-4	NA	NA	TGTGCCAGAGGGATCTCAGGGTCAACTAATGAAAAACTGTTTTTT	CARGISGSTNEKLFF
TRBV7-9	TRBJ2-7	NA	few	TGTGCCAGCAGCACCACGATATCCTACGAGCAGTACTTC	CASSTTISYEQYF
TRBV4-3	TRBJ1-6	NA	NA	TGCGCCAGCAGCCAAGAACCTTACGATAATTCACCCCTCCACTTT	CASSQEPYDNSPLHF
TRBV28	TRBJ1-1	TRBD1	many	TGTGCCAGCAGTTCGACAGGGGCGGCCACTGAAGCTTTCTTT	CASSSTGAATEAFF
TRBV28	TRBJ2-5	NA	many	TGTGCCAGCAGTTTATCGGGGACGGCGAGGGTGACCCAGTACTTC	CASSLSGTARVTQYF
TRBV7-6	TRBJ2-3	NA	NA	TGTGCCAGCAGCTTCGAGCGACTGAGTACAGATACGCAGTATTTT	CASSFERLSTDTQYF
TRBV20-1	TRBJ2-3	TRBD2	few	TGCAGTGCTGGGACTAGCGGGAGAGTTAGCACAGATACGCAGTATTTT	CSAGTSGRVSTDTQYF
TRBV20-1	TRBJ2-1	TRBD2	NA	TGCAGTGCTAGAGATCCGCTAGCGGGATCCTACAATGAGCAGCTCTTC	CSARDPLAGSYNEQLF
TRBV6-5	TRBJ2-7	TRBD1	NA	TGTGCCAGCAGTACTAGGACAGGGAGCAGCGAGCAGTACTTC	CASSTRTGSSEQYF
TRBV10-3	TRBJ1-1	NA	NA	TGTGCCATCAGTGAGTCGAGGGTAGGCGGGACTGAAGCTTTCTTT	CAISESRVGGTEAFF
TRBV7-2	TRBJ2-1	NA	few	TGTGCCAGCAGCTCCCGGTACAATGAGCAGTTCTTC	CASSSRYNEQFF
TRBV20-1	TRBJ2-1	NA	NA	TGCAGTGCTAGAAAACTAGCAACTATTTACAATGAGCAGTTCTTC	CSARKLATIYNEQFF